This T cell receptor (beta chain) was identified during a study of T cell responses to AZD1222 COVID-19 vaccine. Broader study findings: Baseline serology detected seropositivity in only 6 or 7 AZD1222 recipients.

Assay: immunoSEQ multiplex PCR; the TCRdb copy retains only in-frame clones and omits some. In the table there are approximately 150,000 clones, about 90% of which are singletons. This CDR3 is built from 17 residues. V gave up 3 bases and J gave up 7 bases, with 22 bases separating them. The V gene's germline CDR1 is SGHTA and CDR2 FQGNSA. In the case of this clone: As yet, its antigen is unknown.

The V and J genes are TRBV7-2 and TRBJ2-1, with D perhaps assigned TRBD1 or TRBD2 (5 bases each). This clonotype was obtained from an adult who received the AZD1222 COVID-19 vaccine. Source: peripheral blood, taken 28 days after the second AZD1222 dose. The CDR3 DNA sequence: TGTGCCAGCAGCTTCGGGGCCGGGTCAATTACTTTTAATGAGCAGTTCTTC. Amino acid sequence: CASSFGAGSITFNEQFF.